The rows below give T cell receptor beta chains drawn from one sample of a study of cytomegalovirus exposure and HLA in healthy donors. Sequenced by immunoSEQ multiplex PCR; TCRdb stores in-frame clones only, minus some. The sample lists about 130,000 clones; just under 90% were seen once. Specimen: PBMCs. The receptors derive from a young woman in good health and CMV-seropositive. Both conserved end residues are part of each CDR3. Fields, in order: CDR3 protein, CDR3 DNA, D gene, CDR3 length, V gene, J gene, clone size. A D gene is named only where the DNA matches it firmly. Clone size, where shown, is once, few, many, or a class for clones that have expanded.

CDR3 protein: CATAWQRNTGELFF
CDR3 DNA: TGTGCCACCGCTTGGCAAAGGAACACCGGGGAGCTGTTTTTT
D gene: .
CDR3 length: 14
V gene: TRBV6-5
J gene: TRBJ2-2
clone size: .

CDR3 protein: CASSLGGRTGQNGEQYF
CDR3 DNA: TGTGCCAGCAGCTTGGGGGGAAGGACAGGCCAGAATGGCGAGCAGTACTTC
D gene: .
CDR3 length: 17
V gene: TRBV7-2
J gene: TRBJ2-7
clone size: .

CDR3 protein: CASSLERGSEKLFF
CDR3 DNA: TGCGCCAGCAGCTTGGAAAGGGGCAGTGAAAAACTGTTTTTT
D gene: .
CDR3 length: 14
V gene: TRBV5-1
J gene: TRBJ1-4
clone size: .

CDR3 protein: CASSLLKPQEITDTQYF
CDR3 DNA: TGTGCCAGCAGCTTGCTTAAACCACAGGAGATCACAGATACGCAGTATTTT
D gene: .
CDR3 length: 17
V gene: TRBV5-6
J gene: TRBJ2-3
clone size: .

CDR3 protein: CASSALTGMIYGYTF
CDR3 DNA: TGTGCCAGCAGTGCCCTGACAGGGATGATCTATGGCTACACCTTC
D gene: TRBD1
CDR3 length: 15
V gene: TRBV25-1
J gene: TRBJ1-2
clone size: once

CDR3 protein: CAISESDFTDTQYF
CDR3 DNA: TGTGCCATCAGTGAGTCGGACTTCACAGATACGCAGTATTTT
D gene: .
CDR3 length: 14
V gene: TRBV10-3
J gene: TRBJ2-3
clone size: .

CDR3 protein: CASSPQAGYEQYF
CDR3 DNA: TGTGCCAGCTCACCACAGGCGGGCTACGAGCAGTACTTC
D gene: .
CDR3 length: 13
V gene: TRBV18
J gene: TRBJ2-7
clone size: .

CDR3 protein: CASSPGLNYNSPLHF
CDR3 DNA: TGCGCCAGCAGCCCCGGACTAAATTATAATTCACCCCTCCACTTT
D gene: .
CDR3 length: 15
V gene: TRBV5-1
J gene: TRBJ1-6
clone size: .

CDR3 protein: CASSLAGGMNTEAFF
CDR3 DNA: TGTGCCAGCAGCTTGGCAGGGGGTATGAACACTGAAGCTTTCTTT
D gene: TRBD1
CDR3 length: 15
V gene: TRBV7-2
J gene: TRBJ1-1
clone size: once

CDR3 protein: CSVEDTGGTDTQYF
CDR3 DNA: TGCAGCGTTGAAGATACAGGGGGCACAGATACGCAGTATTTT
D gene: TRBD1
CDR3 length: 14
V gene: TRBV29-1
J gene: TRBJ2-3
clone size: .

CDR3 protein: CASRTSGNYGYTF
CDR3 DNA: TGTGCCAGCAGGACGTCAGGAAACTATGGCTACACCTTC
D gene: .
CDR3 length: 13
V gene: TRBV6-1
J gene: TRBJ1-2
clone size: .

CDR3 protein: CASSFLQGYEQYF
CDR3 DNA: TGTGCCAGCAGCTTCCTACAGGGCTACGAGCAGTACTTC
D gene: .
CDR3 length: 13
V gene: TRBV7-9
J gene: TRBJ2-7
clone size: .

CDR3 protein: CASSPLTGNTGELFF
CDR3 DNA: TGTGCCAGCAGTCCCCTAACAGGGAACACCGGGGAGCTGTTTTTT
D gene: .
CDR3 length: 15
V gene: TRBV6-5
J gene: TRBJ2-2
clone size: .

CDR3 protein: CASSLLRAVGTDTQYF
CDR3 DNA: TGTGCCAGCAGTTTATTGCGGGCTGTAGGCACAGATACGCAGTATTTT
D gene: .
CDR3 length: 16
V gene: TRBV27
J gene: TRBJ2-3
clone size: .

CDR3 protein: CASSFSGSSYNEQFF
CDR3 DNA: TGTGCCAGCAGCTTTAGCGGGAGCTCCTACAATGAGCAGTTCTTC
D gene: TRBD2
CDR3 length: 15
V gene: TRBV9
J gene: TRBJ2-1
clone size: once

CDR3 protein: CASSFGGDGEQYF
CDR3 DNA: TGCGCCAGCAGCTTCGGGGGGGATGGCGAGCAGTACTTC
D gene: TRBD2
CDR3 length: 13
V gene: TRBV5-1
J gene: TRBJ2-7
clone size: .

CDR3 protein: CASTPDSSTDTQYF
CDR3 DNA: TGCGCCAGCACCCCGGACAGTAGCACAGATACGCAGTATTTT
D gene: .
CDR3 length: 14
V gene: TRBV5-1
J gene: TRBJ2-3
clone size: .

CDR3 protein: CASSYGWQGNEKLFF
CDR3 DNA: TGTGCCAGCAGTTACGGTTGGCAGGGTAATGAAAAACTGTTTTTT
D gene: .
CDR3 length: 15
V gene: TRBV6-5
J gene: TRBJ1-4
clone size: .

CDR3 protein: CATSRRGGSYEQYF
CDR3 DNA: TGTGCCACCAGCAGAAGAGGAGGGAGCTACGAGCAGTACTTC
D gene: .
CDR3 length: 14
V gene: TRBV15
J gene: TRBJ2-7
clone size: .

CDR3 protein: CASTGGIGKNIQYF
CDR3 DNA: TGCGCCAGCACTGGGGGGATCGGCAAAAACATTCAGTACTTC
D gene: .
CDR3 length: 14
V gene: TRBV5-1
J gene: TRBJ2-4
clone size: .

CDR3 protein: CASSPNALRSSYEQYF
CDR3 DNA: TGCGCCAGCAGCCCTAATGCATTGCGCTCCTCCTACGAGCAGTACTTC
D gene: .
CDR3 length: 16
V gene: TRBV4-1
J gene: TRBJ2-7
clone size: .

CDR3 protein: CASRSQNNEQFF
CDR3 DNA: TGTGCCAGCAGATCACAGAACAATGAGCAGTTCTTC
D gene: .
CDR3 length: 12
V gene: TRBV2
J gene: TRBJ2-1
clone size: .

CDR3 protein: CASSALKWREVGTDTQYF
CDR3 DNA: TGTGCCAGCAGCGCCCTTAAATGGCGGGAGGTCGGTACAGATACGCAGTATTTT
D gene: .
CDR3 length: 18
V gene: TRBV21-1
J gene: TRBJ2-3
clone size: .

CDR3 protein: CASSLNQGAGSGELFF
CDR3 DNA: TGTGCCAGCAGTTTAAATCAGGGGGCGGGATCCGGGGAGCTGTTTTTT
D gene: TRBD1
CDR3 length: 16
V gene: TRBV27
J gene: TRBJ2-2
clone size: .

CDR3 protein: CASSLERQGASDTQYF
CDR3 DNA: TGCGCCAGCAGCTTGGAGAGACAGGGGGCTTCAGATACGCAGTATTTT
D gene: TRBD1
CDR3 length: 16
V gene: TRBV5-1
J gene: TRBJ2-3
clone size: .

CDR3 protein: CASSPGSGGNYGYTF
CDR3 DNA: TGTGCCAGTAGTCCCGGATCCGGAGGGAACTATGGCTACACCTTC
D gene: .
CDR3 length: 15
V gene: TRBV19
J gene: TRBJ1-2
clone size: .

CDR3 protein: CASSPTSGGAPGTQYF
CDR3 DNA: TGCGCCAGCAGCCCGACTAGCGGGGGCGCGCCGGGTACGCAGTATTTT
D gene: TRBD2
CDR3 length: 16
V gene: TRBV5-1
J gene: TRBJ2-3
clone size: .

CDR3 protein: CASSLEAAPGDIQYF
CDR3 DNA: TGTGCCAGCAGCTTAGAAGCCGCACCCGGGGACATTCAGTACTTC
D gene: .
CDR3 length: 15
V gene: TRBV7-9
J gene: TRBJ2-4
clone size: .

CDR3 protein: CASSVTTGIGEKLFF
CDR3 DNA: TGTGCCAGCAGTGTCACGACAGGGATCGGCGAAAAACTGTTTTTT
D gene: TRBD1
CDR3 length: 15
V gene: TRBV6-1
J gene: TRBJ1-4
clone size: .

CDR3 protein: CASSLSGQMSYEQYF
CDR3 DNA: TGTGCCAGCAGCTTAAGTGGACAGATGTCCTACGAGCAGTACTTC
D gene: .
CDR3 length: 15
V gene: TRBV7-2
J gene: TRBJ2-7
clone size: .

CDR3 protein: CASRMISGPTNEKLFF
CDR3 DNA: TGTGCCAGCAGGATGATCTCAGGGCCGACTAATGAAAAACTGTTTTTT
D gene: .
CDR3 length: 16
V gene: TRBV28
J gene: TRBJ1-4
clone size: .

CDR3 protein: CASSPDSETNYGYTF
CDR3 DNA: TGTGCCAGCTCACCCGACAGTGAGACAAACTATGGCTACACCTTC
D gene: .
CDR3 length: 15
V gene: TRBV18
J gene: TRBJ1-2
clone size: few

CDR3 protein: CSVSSYNEQFF
CDR3 DNA: TGCAGCGTCTCGAGCTACAATGAGCAGTTCTTC
D gene: .
CDR3 length: 11
V gene: TRBV29-1
J gene: TRBJ2-1
clone size: .

CDR3 protein: CASSLDHQGAGNEQFF
CDR3 DNA: TGCGCCAGCAGCTTGGACCACCAGGGGGCGGGTAATGAGCAGTTCTTC
D gene: TRBD1
CDR3 length: 16
V gene: TRBV5-1
J gene: TRBJ2-1
clone size: .

CDR3 protein: CASSRGQAVTDTQYF
CDR3 DNA: TGTGCCAGCAGCCGGGGACAGGCGGTCACAGATACGCAGTATTTT
D gene: TRBD1
CDR3 length: 15
V gene: TRBV4-2
J gene: TRBJ2-3
clone size: .

CDR3 protein: CASSQERATNEKLFF
CDR3 DNA: TGTGCCAGCAGCCAAGAAAGAGCAACTAATGAAAAACTGTTTTTT
D gene: .
CDR3 length: 15
V gene: TRBV4-2
J gene: TRBJ1-4
clone size: once

CDR3 protein: CASRTGWGEDTQYF
CDR3 DNA: TGTGCCAGCAGAACCGGTTGGGGGGAAGATACGCAGTATTTT
D gene: .
CDR3 length: 14
V gene: TRBV6-1
J gene: TRBJ2-3
clone size: .

CDR3 protein: CASSHPRDRGETQYF
CDR3 DNA: TGCGCCAGCAGCCATCCCCGGGACAGGGGAGAGACCCAGTACTTC
D gene: TRBD1
CDR3 length: 15
V gene: TRBV4-1
J gene: TRBJ2-5
clone size: .

CDR3 protein: CASSDRDTGELFF
CDR3 DNA: TGCGCCAGCAGTGACAGGGACACCGGGGAGCTGTTTTTT
D gene: .
CDR3 length: 13
V gene: TRBV10-1
J gene: TRBJ2-2
clone size: few

CDR3 protein: CASSEQGAGTDTQYF
CDR3 DNA: TGTGCCAGCAGTGAACAGGGGGCGGGCACAGATACGCAGTATTTT
D gene: TRBD1
CDR3 length: 15
V gene: TRBV2
J gene: TRBJ2-3
clone size: .

CDR3 protein: CASSLNPGGDSGELFF
CDR3 DNA: TGTGCCAGCAGCTTAAACCCAGGGGGCGACTCCGGGGAGCTGTTTTTT
D gene: TRBD1
CDR3 length: 16
V gene: TRBV11-3
J gene: TRBJ2-2
clone size: .

CDR3 protein: CASSQEGREQYF
CDR3 DNA: TGTGCCAGCAGCCAAGAAGGCAGGGAGCAGTACTTC
D gene: .
CDR3 length: 12
V gene: TRBV4-2
J gene: TRBJ2-7
clone size: .

CDR3 protein: CASRPRSGANVLTF
CDR3 DNA: TGTGCCAGCAGACCCAGGTCTGGGGCCAACGTCCTGACTTTC
D gene: .
CDR3 length: 14
V gene: TRBV6-5
J gene: TRBJ2-6
clone size: .

CDR3 protein: CASSYPERRHEQFF
CDR3 DNA: TGTGCCAGCAGCTACCCCGAACGGAGGCATGAGCAGTTCTTC
D gene: .
CDR3 length: 14
V gene: TRBV11-3
J gene: TRBJ2-1
clone size: .

CDR3 protein: CASSALGGRSYEQYF
CDR3 DNA: TGTGCCAGCAGCGCCCTCGGGGGGAGATCCTACGAGCAGTACTTC
D gene: TRBD2
CDR3 length: 15
V gene: TRBV9
J gene: TRBJ2-7
clone size: .